This T cell receptor (beta chain) was captured by sequencing in a study of blood T cells in healthy people across ages. Every participating donor contributed about 10 milliliters of peripheral blood through a draw. Using a J-beta primer mix together with a sample-barcoded 5' primer, a second PCR was run for roughly 6 to 12 cycles. Every single cDNA molecule received a tag from a template-switch adaptor with 12 random nucleotides. TCRdb passed the 5' RACE reads through MiXCR, listing each CDR3 protein once. The sample includes fewer than 600,000 distinct CDR3 sequences, around a quarter of them seen just once. As concerns this clonotype: Its specificity is not known.

V dropped 5 bases and J dropped 0 bases, with 10 bases sitting between them. The CDR3 has 14 residues. Germline V gives CDR1 LGHDT, CDR2 YNNKEL (reference sequence). Study findings and constraints: Naive T cell percentage showed a strong correlation with TCR beta diversity. Across the age range, TCR beta diversity per million T cells fell in a roughly linear way.

These data were also reused for a study on T cells of mothers and their children.

The sample was blood. This TCR was recovered from a boy between 2 and 10 years old in good health. V usage is TRBV3-1 and J usage is TRBJ2-5; D gene uncertain. CDR3: CASSFGRNQETQYF. The DNA of the CDR3 is TGTGCCAGCAGCTTCGGACGGAACCAAGAGACCCAGTACTTC.